The 2 T cell receptor beta chains in this list originate from one sample, sequenced in a study of T cell repertoires in cytomegalovirus infection. TCRdb passed the reads through MiXCR, listing each CDR3 protein once. The sample shows 150,000 to 160,000 distinct CDR3 sequences, around 24% of them seen only once. The sample consisted of PBMCs. The receptor set was obtained from a human donor in good health (CMV status not recorded). Some clones in this sample may be carry-over from other donors' samples.

This clonotype appeared many times. The rearrangement uses TRBV7-2 and TRBJ2-7; TRBD2 matches 10 bases. V dropped 2 bases and J dropped 4; count of bases not matched to a gene: 17. This CDR3 spans 19 amino acids. Germline V gene sequence: CDR1 SGHTA, CDR2 FQGNSA. The CDR3 region is CASSLKPAGGPARIYEQYF. Written as DNA, the CDR3 is TGTGCCAGCAGCTTAAAACCAGCGGGAGGGCCTGCGCGAATTTACGAGCAGTACTTC.

This rearrangement joins TRBV19 to TRBJ2-7, with D perhaps matching TRBD2 (6 bases). With 3 bases removed from V and 2 bases from J, the gap between germline ends came to 17 bases. Germline-derived CDR1 and CDR2 are LNHDA and SQIVND (reference sequence). The CDR3 loop spans 16 amino acids. The CDR3 nucleotides read TGTGCCAGTAGTATTAGTGACGTAGCGGCCGCCTACGAGCAGTACTTC. This codes for CASSISDVAAAYEQYF.